Following are 5 T cell receptor beta chains from one sample sequenced in a study of T cell responses to AZD1222 COVID-19 vaccine. Clones were read by immunoSEQ multiplex PCR, and TCRdb kept only the in-frame ones, dropping some. The sample records about 170,000 clones, about 92% being singletons. The sequenced sample was peripheral blood, obtained on day 0 of AZD1222 vaccination. The receptor source for this set is an adult in good health.

The rearrangement links TRBV6-4 to TRBJ2-1; TRBD2 matches at 10 bases. The CDR3 consists of 15 residues. V gave up 3 bases and J gave up 6 bases; unmatched junction bases: 5. Germline CDR1 is MRHNA and CDR2 is SNTAGT. CDR3 protein: CASSDSSGGVNEQFF. CDR3 DNA sequence: TGTGCCAGCAGTGATTCAAGCGGGGGGGTCAATGAGCAGTTCTTC.

This chain uses TRBV6-1 with TRBJ1-4; TRBD1 aligns across 9 bases. The CDR3 loop spans 18 amino acids. The germline gives CDR1 MNHNS, CDR2 SASEGT. J was trimmed by 2 bases and V by 3 bases; bases with no gene match: 10. The CDR3 region is CASSDPADRGITNEKLFF. In DNA, the CDR3 is TGTGCCAGCAGTGACCCAGCGGACAGGGGAATTACTAATGAAAAACTGTTTTTT.

V gene TRBV7-9 combines with J gene TRBJ2-7; 9 bases map to TRBD1. The germline gives CDR1 SEHNR, CDR2 FQNEAQ (reference sequence). V gave up 4 bases and J gave up 6 bases; unmatched junction bases: 7. The CDR3 consists of 14 residues. The CDR3 nucleotides read TGTGCCAGCAGCTCGGGGACAGGGAGGAGCGAGCAGTACTTC. Amino acid sequence: CASSSGTGRSEQYF.

This clone has a single count. The genes are TRBV19 and TRBJ1-2; the D gene is possibly TRBD1 (6 bases). The CDR3 loop spans 14 amino acids. Looked up from germline, CDR1 is LNHDA and CDR2 is SQIVND (reference sequence). Trimming took off 5 bases at V and 4 bases at J, with 14 bases between the two ends. CDR3 protein: CASSRGGAGYGYTF. The CDR3 DNA reads as TGTGCCAGTAGTCGAGGGGGTGCGGGCTATGGCTACACCTTC.

The V gene is TRBV6-5, the J gene TRBJ1-5, with D tentatively TRBD1 (5 bases). The ends were cut back, 4 bases at V and 5 bases at J, with 6 bases in the middle. This CDR3 spans 12 amino acids. Germline-derived CDR1 and CDR2 are MNHEY and SVGAGI. CDR3 nucleotide sequence: TGTGCCAGCAGTTCCAGGGATCAGCCCCAGCATTTT. Translation: CASSSRDQPQHF.